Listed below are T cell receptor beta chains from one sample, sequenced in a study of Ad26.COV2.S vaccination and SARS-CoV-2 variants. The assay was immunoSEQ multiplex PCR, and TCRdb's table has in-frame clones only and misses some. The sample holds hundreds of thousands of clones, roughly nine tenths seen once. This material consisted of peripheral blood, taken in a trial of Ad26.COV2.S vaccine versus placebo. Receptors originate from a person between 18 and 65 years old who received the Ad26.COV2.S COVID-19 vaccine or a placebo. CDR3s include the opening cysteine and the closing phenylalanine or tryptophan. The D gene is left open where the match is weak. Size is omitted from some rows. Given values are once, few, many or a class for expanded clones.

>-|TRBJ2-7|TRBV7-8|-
CASSRTVSSYEQYF
TGTGCCAGCAGCAGGACCGTGAGCTCCTACGAGCAGTACTTC
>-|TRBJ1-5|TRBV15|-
CATSRDYFPGGDGQPQHF
TGTGCCACCAGCAGAGATTATTTTCCCGGGGGCGATGGTCAGCCCCAGCATTTT
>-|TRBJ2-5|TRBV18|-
CASSNSDQETQYF
TGTGCCAGCTCAAACTCCGACCAAGAGACCCAGTACTTC
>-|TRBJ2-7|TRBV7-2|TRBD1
CASSYTGGTYEQYF
TGTGCCAGCAGCTACACAGGGGGCACCTACGAGCAGTACTTC
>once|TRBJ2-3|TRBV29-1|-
CSVEARGTDTQYF
TGCAGCGTTGAAGCTAGGGGCACAGATACGCAGTATTTT
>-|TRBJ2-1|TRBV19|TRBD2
CASSTSGRVFNEQFF
TGTGCCAGCTCTACTAGCGGGAGAGTTTTCAATGAGCAGTTCTTC
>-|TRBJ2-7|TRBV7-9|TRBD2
CASSLAGRGSGRYEQYF
TGTGCCAGCAGCTTAGCGGGCCGTGGTAGCGGGAGATACGAGCAGTACTTC
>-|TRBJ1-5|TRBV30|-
CAWSPTGVVPQHF
TGTGCCTGGAGTCCGACTGGGGTAGTGCCCCAGCATTTT
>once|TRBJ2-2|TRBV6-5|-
CASSFAGRAGELFF
TGTGCCAGCAGTTTCGCAGGGCGGGCCGGGGAGCTGTTTTTT
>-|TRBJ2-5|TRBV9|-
CASSVGGPQETQYF
TGTGCCAGCAGCGTAGGCGGGCCCCAAGAGACCCAGTACTTC
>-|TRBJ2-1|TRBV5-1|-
CASSFQGGNNEQFF
TGCGCCAGCAGCTTCCAGGGGGGAAACAATGAGCAGTTCTTC
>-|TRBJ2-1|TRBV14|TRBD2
CASSQGTSGSDEQFF
TGTGCCAGCAGCCAGGGGACTAGCGGGAGTGATGAGCAGTTCTTC
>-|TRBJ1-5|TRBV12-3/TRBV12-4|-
CASSLARQPQHF
TGTGCCAGCAGTTTAGCTCGTCAGCCCCAGCATTTT
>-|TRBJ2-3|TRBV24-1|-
CATSDLRDTQYF
TGTGCCACCAGTGATTTGCGCGATACGCAGTATTTT
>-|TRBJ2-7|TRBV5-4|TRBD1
CASSLVQGSSYEQYF
TGTGCCAGCAGCTTGGTACAGGGGAGCTCCTACGAGCAGTACTTC
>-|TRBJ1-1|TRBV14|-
CASSRRISLVTEAFF
TGTGCCAGCAGCCGAAGAATTTCGCTGGTCACTGAAGCTTTCTTT
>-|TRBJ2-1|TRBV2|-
CASRRTGNNEQFF
TGTGCCAGCCGCAGGACTGGGAACAATGAGCAGTTCTTC
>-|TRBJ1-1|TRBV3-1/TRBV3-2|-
CASSPGGNTEAFF
TGTGCCAGCAGCCCCGGCGGGAACACTGAAGCTTTCTTT
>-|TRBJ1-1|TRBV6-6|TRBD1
CASSRIFRGRNTEAFF
TGTGCCAGCAGTCGAATCTTTAGGGGGCGGAACACTGAAGCTTTCTTT
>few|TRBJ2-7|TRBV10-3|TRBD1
CAISEPPTGGSYEQYF
TGTGCCATCAGTGAGCCTCCGACAGGGGGCAGCTACGAGCAGTACTTC
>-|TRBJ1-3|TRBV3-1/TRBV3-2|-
CASISREAGNTIYF
TGTGCCAGCATCTCCAGGGAGGCTGGAAACACCATATATTTT
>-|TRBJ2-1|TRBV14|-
CASSSLTGRTEQFF
TGTGCCAGCAGCTCCTTGACAGGGAGGACTGAGCAGTTCTTC
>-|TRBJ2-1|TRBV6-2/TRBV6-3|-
CASSFPFRGASNEQFF
TGTGCCAGCAGTTTTCCTTTTCGGGGGGCGTCCAATGAGCAGTTCTTC
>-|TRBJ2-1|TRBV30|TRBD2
CACTLAGVNEQFF
TGTGCCTGTACACTAGCGGGAGTAAATGAGCAGTTCTTC
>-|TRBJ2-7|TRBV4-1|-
CASSQVPGAYEQYF
TGCGCCAGCAGCCAAGTCCCAGGGGCCTACGAGCAGTACTTC
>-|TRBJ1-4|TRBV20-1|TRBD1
CSAGGIGTGGEDFNEKLFF
TGCAGTGCTGGTGGGATAGGGACAGGCGGAGAGGATTTTAATGAAAAACTGTTTTTT
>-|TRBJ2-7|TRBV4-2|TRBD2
CASSQDRVAGSYEQYF
TGTGCCAGCAGCCAAGATCGCGTAGCGGGTTCCTACGAGCAGTACTTC
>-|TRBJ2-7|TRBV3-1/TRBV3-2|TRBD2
CASSQEAGVPYEQYF
TGTGCCAGCAGCCAAGAAGCGGGGGTGCCCTACGAGCAGTACTTC
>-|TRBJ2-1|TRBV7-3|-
CASSLRGRGYNEQFF
TGTGCCAGCAGCTTGAGGGGGCGGGGCTACAATGAGCAGTTCTTC
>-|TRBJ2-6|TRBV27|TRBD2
CASRSSGGKGANVLTF
TGTGCCAGCCGGTCGTCGGGGGGAAAGGGGGCCAACGTCCTGACTTTC
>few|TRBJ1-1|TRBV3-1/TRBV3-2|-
CASSQGTANPQTEAFF
TGTGCCAGCAGCCAAGGGACAGCTAATCCTCAGACTGAAGCTTTCTTT
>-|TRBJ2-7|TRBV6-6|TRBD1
CASSPTGIFGEQYF
TGTGCCAGCAGTCCGACAGGGATTTTTGGGGAGCAGTACTTC
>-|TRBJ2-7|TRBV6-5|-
CASRSSYEQYF
TGTGCCAGCAGGTCATCGTACGAGCAGTACTTC
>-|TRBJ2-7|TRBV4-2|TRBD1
CASSQELRGIWEQYF
TGTGCCAGCAGCCAAGAACTCAGGGGGATATGGGAGCAGTACTTC
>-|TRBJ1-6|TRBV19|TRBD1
CASSIVGDSLIALHF
TGTGCCAGTAGTATAGTGGGGGACAGCCTCATAGCCCTCCACTTT
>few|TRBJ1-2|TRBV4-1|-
CASSQDHGPGIYGYTF
TGCGCCAGCAGCCAAGATCATGGGCCTGGAATCTATGGCTACACCTTC
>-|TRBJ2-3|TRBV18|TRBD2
CASSPLAGLDTQYF
TGTGCCAGCTCACCTCTAGCGGGATTGGATACGCAGTATTTT
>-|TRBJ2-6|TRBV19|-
CASSIDLAAGANVLTF
TGTGCCAGTAGTATAGATTTGGCAGCTGGGGCCAACGTCCTGACTTTC
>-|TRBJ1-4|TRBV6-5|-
CASREVATNEKLFF
TGTGCCAGCAGGGAGGTGGCAACTAATGAAAAACTGTTTTTT
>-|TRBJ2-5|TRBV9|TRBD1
CASSWDRGETQYF
TGTGCCAGCAGCTGGGACAGGGGAGAGACCCAGTACTTC
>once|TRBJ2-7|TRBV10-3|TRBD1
CAISHRDRGLEQYF
TGTGCCATCAGCCACCGGGACAGGGGGCTCGAGCAGTACTTC
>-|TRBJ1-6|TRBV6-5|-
CASSRAGVVNSPLHF
TGTGCCAGCAGTAGAGCGGGGGTGGTCAATTCACCCCTCCACTTT
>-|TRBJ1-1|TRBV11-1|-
CASSLGPEGYTEAFF
TGTGCCAGCAGCTTAGGGCCGGAGGGGTACACTGAAGCTTTCTTT
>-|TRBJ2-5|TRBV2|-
CASSESLVLETQYF
TGTGCCAGCAGTGAGAGTCTAGTTTTAGAGACCCAGTACTTC
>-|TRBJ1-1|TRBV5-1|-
CASSVTGWNTEAFF
TGCGCCAGCAGCGTGACAGGTTGGAACACTGAAGCTTTCTTT
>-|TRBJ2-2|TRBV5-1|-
CASSRDLRPGGELFF
TGCGCCAGCAGCCGGGACCTCCGCCCGGGCGGGGAGCTGTTTTTT
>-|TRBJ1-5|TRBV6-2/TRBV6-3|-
CASSYAGFQAGQHF
TGTGCCAGCAGTTACGCGGGGTTTCAGGCGGGCCAGCATTTT
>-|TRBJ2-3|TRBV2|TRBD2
CASSETSGRTDTQYF
TGTGCCAGCAGTGAGACTAGCGGGAGAACAGATACGCAGTATTTT
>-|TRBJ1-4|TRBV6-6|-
CASSPGVSREKLFF
TGTGCCAGCAGTCCAGGGGTGTCGAGAGAAAAACTGTTTTTT
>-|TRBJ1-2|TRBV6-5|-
CASSYPGTYGYTF
TGTGCCAGCAGTTACCCAGGCACCTATGGCTACACCTTC
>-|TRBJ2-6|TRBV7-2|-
CASSLARQRANVLTF
TGTGCCAGCAGCTTAGCCAGGCAGAGGGCCAACGTCCTGACTTTC
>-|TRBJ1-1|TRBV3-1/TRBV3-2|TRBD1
CASSLTGTGNTEAFF
TGTGCCAGCAGCCTTACCGGGACAGGGAACACTGAAGCTTTCTTT